The rows below give T cell receptor beta chains drawn from one sample of a study of T-cell reconstitution after alpha-beta-depleted transplantation in children. TCRdb reanalysed the PCR reads using MiXCR and keeps one entry per CDR3 protein. The sample comprises about 240,000 distinct CDR3 sequences, about 25% of which are singletons, and roughly 2.6% rests with the top ten. The specimen was PBMCs, collected before TCRalphabeta/CD19-depleted stem cell transplant. These receptors were obtained from a girl aged 2-9 years with Fanconi anemia, due to receive a stem cell transplant. The CDR3 runs from the conserved cysteine through the conserved F or W. The order of the fields is D gene, J gene, clone size, V gene, CDR3 DNA, CDR3 protein. D genes are given only for firm matches. The size of a clone is reported for some rows only, either as once, few or many, or as a class for expanded clones.

>-|TRBJ1-5|few|TRBV5-1
TGCGCCAGCAGCTTGGTGGGGGGAGATCAGCCCCAGCATTTT
CASSLVGGDQPQHF
>-|TRBJ1-2|-|TRBV29-1
TGCAGCGTTTTTGGGATCTCCATCCCCTATGGCTACACCTTC
CSVFGISIPYGYTF
>TRBD1|TRBJ2-5|few|TRBV29-1
TGCAGCACTCGACAGGGCCAAGAGACCCAGTACTTC
CSTRQGQETQYF
>TRBD1|TRBJ1-3|few|TRBV20-1
TGCAGTTTCCTGGACAGGGCTGGAAACACCATATATTTT
CSFLDRAGNTIYF
>-|TRBJ2-5|few|TRBV5-1
TGCGCCAGCAGCTTGCCAGCAGGGAACCAAGAGACCCAGTACTTC
CASSLPAGNQETQYF
>-|TRBJ2-1|many|TRBV29-1
TGCAGCGTTGAGGGACGTATGAGCTCCTACAATGAGCAGTTCTTC
CSVEGRMSSYNEQFF
>-|TRBJ1-2|-|TRBV15
TGTGCCACCAGCAGAGCCTGGAGGGTCGGCAATGGCTACACCTTC
CATSRAWRVGNGYTF
>TRBD1|TRBJ2-5|many|TRBV29-1
TGCAGCGGAGGGACAGTCCAAGAGACCCAGTACTTC
CSGGTVQETQYF
>TRBD2|TRBJ2-3|many|TRBV20-1
TGCAGTGCTGCGACTAGCGGGGGGCCCACAGATACGCAGTATTTT
CSAATSGGPTDTQYF
>-|TRBJ2-7|many|TRBV6-5
TGTGCCAGCAGCCGAACACTCTACGAGCAGTACTTC
CASSRTLYEQYF
>TRBD2|TRBJ2-5|many|TRBV29-1
TGCAGCGTTAAGCGGGGGGGAGAGACCCAGTACTTC
CSVKRGGETQYF
>TRBD2|TRBJ2-1|-|TRBV13
TGTGCCAGCAGCGAGGGACTAGCGGGGCTGTACAATGAGCAGTTCTTC
CASSEGLAGLYNEQFF
>TRBD1|TRBJ2-7|many|TRBV20-1
TGCAGTGCTAGAGATCAGGGGGCGCCTAGCGAGCAGTACTTC
CSARDQGAPSEQYF
>-|TRBJ2-1|many|TRBV27
TGTGCCAGCAGTTTAATCGGAGAGTCCTACAATGAGCAGTTCTTC
CASSLIGESYNEQFF
>-|TRBJ2-7|few|TRBV15
TGTGCCACCCGTGGCAGACCCTCGCCGTTAGACGAGCAGTACTTC
CATRGRPSPLDEQYF
>-|TRBJ2-2|-|TRBV7-9
TGTGCCAGCAGTATATGGGGGACCGGGGAGCTGTTTTTT
CASSIWGTGELFF
>TRBD2|TRBJ2-3|many|TRBV20-1
TGCAGTGCTAGTTCGGTGCGTGGCCGGGGGGGCCCAACAGATACGCAGTATTTT
CSASSVRGRGGPTDTQYF
>-|TRBJ1-2|-|TRBV29-1
TGCAGCGTTGTTAGGGGGTTAGGCTATGGCTACACCTTC
CSVVRGLGYGYTF
>-|TRBJ2-1|-|TRBV29-1
TGCAGCGTTGCCGGTCAGTGGAACTTGTACAATGAGCAGTTCTTC
CSVAGQWNLYNEQFF
>-|TRBJ2-3|few|TRBV25-1
TGTGCCAGCAGTGAATATGGCCGTACAGATACGCAGTATTTT
CASSEYGRTDTQYF
>-|TRBJ2-7|few|TRBV29-1
TGCAGCGTTGAGGCGGGGGCCCGCTACGAGCAGTACTTC
CSVEAGARYEQYF
>-|TRBJ2-7|-|TRBV18
TGTGCCAGCTCAAGGCCCGAGGTCCGGGAGCAGTACTTC
CASSRPEVREQYF
>-|TRBJ2-5|many|TRBV29-1
TGCAGCGTTGTGCCCCCAGAAGAGACCCAGTACTTC
CSVVPPEETQYF
>-|TRBJ2-2|-|TRBV27
TGTGCCAGCAGTTCTCACACCGGGGAGCTGTTTTTT
CASSSHTGELFF
>-|TRBJ2-5|many|TRBV29-1
TGCAGCGTCCTGACGGAGACCCAGTACTTC
CSVLTETQYF
>TRBD2|TRBJ2-1|few|TRBV7-3
TGTGCCAGCAGCTTAGTTAGAGCGGGAGGGACTAATGAGCAGTTCTTC
CASSLVRAGGTNEQFF
>-|TRBJ2-2|many|TRBV10-3
TGTGCCATCACCCGACAGGAGAACACCGGGGAGCTGTTTTTT
CAITRQENTGELFF
>-|TRBJ2-7|-|TRBV5-1
TGCGCCAGCCGCTATGGAGCCCCTTCCTACGAGCAGTACTTC
CASRYGAPSYEQYF
>-|TRBJ2-3|-|TRBV2
TGTGCCAGCAGTGCTATCATTATCGGGGGCCGCACAGATACGCAGTATTTT
CASSAIIIGGRTDTQYF
>-|TRBJ2-2|many|TRBV10-1
TGCGCCAGCAGTGAGTCGTTAGACACCGGGGAGCTGTTTTTT
CASSESLDTGELFF
>TRBD1|TRBJ1-1|-|TRBV5-1
TGCGCCAGCAGCCCAGACAGGGACGGAACTGAAGCTTTCTTT
CASSPDRDGTEAFF
>TRBD2|TRBJ2-7|-|TRBV15
TGTGCCACCAGCAGAGATCCACTAGCGGGAGTCTACGAGCAGTACTTC
CATSRDPLAGVYEQYF
>-|TRBJ2-3|-|TRBV5-1
TGCGCCAGCAGCGCTAGTGGGGCAGATACGCAGTATTTT
CASSASGADTQYF